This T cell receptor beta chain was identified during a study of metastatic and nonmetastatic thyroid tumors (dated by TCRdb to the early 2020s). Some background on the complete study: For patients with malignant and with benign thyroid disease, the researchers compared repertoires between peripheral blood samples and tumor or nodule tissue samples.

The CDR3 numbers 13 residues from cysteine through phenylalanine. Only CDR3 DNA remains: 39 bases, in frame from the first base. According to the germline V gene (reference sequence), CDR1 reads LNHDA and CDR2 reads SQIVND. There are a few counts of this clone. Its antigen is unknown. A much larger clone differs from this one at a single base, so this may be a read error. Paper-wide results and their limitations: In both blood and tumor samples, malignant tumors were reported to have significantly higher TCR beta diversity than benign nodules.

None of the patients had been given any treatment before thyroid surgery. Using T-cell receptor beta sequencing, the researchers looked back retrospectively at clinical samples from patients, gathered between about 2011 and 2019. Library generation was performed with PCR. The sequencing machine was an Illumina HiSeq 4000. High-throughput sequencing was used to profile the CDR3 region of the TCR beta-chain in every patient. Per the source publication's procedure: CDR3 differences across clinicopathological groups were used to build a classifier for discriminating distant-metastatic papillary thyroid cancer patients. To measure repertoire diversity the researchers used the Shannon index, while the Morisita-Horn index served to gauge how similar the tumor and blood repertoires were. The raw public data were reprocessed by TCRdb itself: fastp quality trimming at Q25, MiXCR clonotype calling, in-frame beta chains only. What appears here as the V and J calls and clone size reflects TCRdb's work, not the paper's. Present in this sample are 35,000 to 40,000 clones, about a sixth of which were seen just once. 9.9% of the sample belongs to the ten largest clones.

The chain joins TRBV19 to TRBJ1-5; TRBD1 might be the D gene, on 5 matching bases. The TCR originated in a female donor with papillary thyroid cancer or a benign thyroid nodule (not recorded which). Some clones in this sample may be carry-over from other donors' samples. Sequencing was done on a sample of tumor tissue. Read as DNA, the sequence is TGTGTCAGTAGAAGACAGACCAATCAGCCCCAGCATTTT. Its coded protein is CVSRRQTNQPQHF. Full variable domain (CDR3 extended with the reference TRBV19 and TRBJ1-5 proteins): DGGITQSPKYLFRKEGQNVTLSCEQNLNHDAMYWYRQDPGQGLRLIYYSQIVNDFQKGDIAEGYSVSREKKESFPLTVTSAQKNPTAFYLCVSRRQTNQPQHFGDGTRLSIL.